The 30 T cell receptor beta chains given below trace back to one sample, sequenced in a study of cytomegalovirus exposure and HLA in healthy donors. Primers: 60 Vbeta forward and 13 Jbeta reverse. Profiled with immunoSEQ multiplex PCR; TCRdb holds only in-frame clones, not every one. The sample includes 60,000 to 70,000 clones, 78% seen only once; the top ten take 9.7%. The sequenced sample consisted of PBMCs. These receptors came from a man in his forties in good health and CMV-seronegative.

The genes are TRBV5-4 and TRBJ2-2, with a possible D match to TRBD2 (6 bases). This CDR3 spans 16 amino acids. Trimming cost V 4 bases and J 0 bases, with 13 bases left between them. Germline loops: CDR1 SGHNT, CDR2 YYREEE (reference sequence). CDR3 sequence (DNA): TGTGCCAGCAGCCGACGGTTAGCGGCGAACACCGGGGAGCTGTTTTTT. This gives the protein CASSRRLAANTGELFF.

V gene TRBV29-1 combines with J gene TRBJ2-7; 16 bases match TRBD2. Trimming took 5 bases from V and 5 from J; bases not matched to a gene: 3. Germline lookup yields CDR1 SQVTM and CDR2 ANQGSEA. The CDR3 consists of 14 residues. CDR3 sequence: CSVQGLAGGNEQYF. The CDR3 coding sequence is TGCAGCGTTCAGGGACTAGCGGGAGGGAACGAGCAGTACTTC.

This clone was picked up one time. CDR3 in amino acids: CASSLGTSYGYTF. In DNA form, the CDR3 reads TGTGCCAGCAGTTTAGGGACATCCTATGGCTACACCTTC. The gene calls are TRBV28 and TRBJ1-2; possibly TRBD1 for D (6 bases). Germline V gives CDR1 MDHEN, CDR2 SYDVKM. Trimming removed 2 bases from V and 4 bases from J, with 8 bases in between. The CDR3 has 13 amino acids.

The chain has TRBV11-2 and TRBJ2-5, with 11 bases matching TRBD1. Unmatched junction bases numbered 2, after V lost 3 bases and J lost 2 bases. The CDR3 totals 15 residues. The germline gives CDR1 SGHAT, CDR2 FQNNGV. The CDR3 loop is CASSLGTGGQETQYF. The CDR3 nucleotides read TGTGCCAGCAGCTTGGGGACAGGGGGGCAAGAGACCCAGTACTTC.

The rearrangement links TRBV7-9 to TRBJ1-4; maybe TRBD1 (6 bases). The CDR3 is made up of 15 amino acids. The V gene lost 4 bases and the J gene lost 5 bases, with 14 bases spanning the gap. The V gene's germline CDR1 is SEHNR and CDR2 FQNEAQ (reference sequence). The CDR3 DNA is TGTGCCAGCAGCTCCGGGACAACTGCGAATGAAAAACTGTTTTTT. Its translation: CASSSGTTANEKLFF.

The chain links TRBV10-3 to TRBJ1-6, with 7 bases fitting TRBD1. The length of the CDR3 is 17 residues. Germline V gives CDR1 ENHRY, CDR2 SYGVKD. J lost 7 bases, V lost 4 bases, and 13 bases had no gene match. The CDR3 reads CAISATQGRSENSPLHF. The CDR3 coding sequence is TGTGCCATCAGTGCTACACAGGGGCGAAGTGAGAATTCACCCCTCCACTTT.

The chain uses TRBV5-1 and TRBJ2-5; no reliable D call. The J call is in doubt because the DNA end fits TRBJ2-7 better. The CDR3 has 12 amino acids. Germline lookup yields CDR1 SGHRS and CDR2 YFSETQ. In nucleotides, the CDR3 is TGCGCCAGCAGCTCCCCTTTCCACGAGCAGTACTTC. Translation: CASSSPFHEQYF.

The CDR3 loop reads CASSPDRLAGIHEQFF. The CDR3, as DNA: TGTGCCAGCAGCCCGGACCGACTAGCGGGGATCCATGAGCAGTTCTTC. This chain connects TRBV5-6 to TRBJ2-1; 11 bases match TRBD2. The CDR3 runs to 16 residues. Trimming cost V 4 bases and J 8 bases; bases outside gene matches: 11. Germline values: CDR1 SGHDT, CDR2 YYEEEE. The whole variable domain, filled in from reference TRBV5-6 and TRBJ2-1, reads DAGVTQSPTHLIKTRGQQVTLRCSPKSGHDTVSWYQQALGQGPQFIFQYYEEEERQRGNFPDRFSGHQFPNYSSELNVNALLLGDSALYLCASSPDRLAGIHEQFFGPGTRLTVL.

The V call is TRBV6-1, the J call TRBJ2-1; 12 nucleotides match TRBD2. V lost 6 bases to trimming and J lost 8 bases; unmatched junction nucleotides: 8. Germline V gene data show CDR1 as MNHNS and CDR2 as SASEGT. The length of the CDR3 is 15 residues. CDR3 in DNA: TGTGCCAGCAGCCCGGGACTAGCGGGTGGTTATGAGCAGTTCTTC. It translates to CASSPGLAGGYEQFF.

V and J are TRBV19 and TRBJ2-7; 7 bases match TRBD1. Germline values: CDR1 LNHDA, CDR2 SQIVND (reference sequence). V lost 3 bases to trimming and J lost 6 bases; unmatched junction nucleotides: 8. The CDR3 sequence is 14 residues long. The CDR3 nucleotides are TGTGCCAGTAGTATGACCGGACAGGATGGCGAGCAGTACTTC. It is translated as CASSMTGQDGEQYF.

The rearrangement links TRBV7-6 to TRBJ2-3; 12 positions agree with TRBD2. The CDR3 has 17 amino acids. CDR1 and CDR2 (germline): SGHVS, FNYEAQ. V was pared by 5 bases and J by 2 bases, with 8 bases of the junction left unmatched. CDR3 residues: CASSRTSGTRFTDTQYF. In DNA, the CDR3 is TGTGCCAGCAGCCGGACTAGCGGGACTCGGTTCACAGATACGCAGTATTTT. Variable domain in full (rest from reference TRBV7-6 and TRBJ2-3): GAGVSQSPRYKVTKRGQDVALRCDPISGHVSLYWYRQALGQGPEFLTYFNYEAQQDKSGLPNDRFSAERPEGSISTLTIQRTEQRDSAMYRCASSRTSGTRFTDTQYFGPGTRLTVL.

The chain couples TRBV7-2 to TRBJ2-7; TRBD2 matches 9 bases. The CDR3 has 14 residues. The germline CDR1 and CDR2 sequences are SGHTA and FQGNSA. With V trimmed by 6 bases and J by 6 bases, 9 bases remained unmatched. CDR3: CASSLGTSFLEQYF. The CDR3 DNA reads TGTGCCAGCAGTCTCGGGACTAGCTTTCTCGAGCAGTACTTC.

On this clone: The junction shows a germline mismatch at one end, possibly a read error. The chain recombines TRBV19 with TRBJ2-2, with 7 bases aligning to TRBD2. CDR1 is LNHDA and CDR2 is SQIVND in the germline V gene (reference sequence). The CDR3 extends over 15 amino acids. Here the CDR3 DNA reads TGTGCCAGTAGGGCTCTAGCGGAGAGCCCCGGGGAGCTGCTTTTT. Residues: CASRALAESPGELLF.

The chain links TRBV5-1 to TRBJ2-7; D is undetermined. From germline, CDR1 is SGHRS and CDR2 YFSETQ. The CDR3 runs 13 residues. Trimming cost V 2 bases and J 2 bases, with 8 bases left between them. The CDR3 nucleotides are TGCGCCAGCAGCTTTACTCCAACCTACGAGCAGTACTTC. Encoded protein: CASSFTPTYEQYF.

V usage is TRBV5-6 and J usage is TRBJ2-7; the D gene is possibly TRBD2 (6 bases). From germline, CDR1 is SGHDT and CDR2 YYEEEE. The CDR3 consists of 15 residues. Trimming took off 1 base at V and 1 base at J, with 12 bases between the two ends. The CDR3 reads CASSLKGGKSYEQYF. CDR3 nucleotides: TGTGCCAGCAGCTTGAAAGGCGGGAAGTCCTACGAGCAGTACTTC.

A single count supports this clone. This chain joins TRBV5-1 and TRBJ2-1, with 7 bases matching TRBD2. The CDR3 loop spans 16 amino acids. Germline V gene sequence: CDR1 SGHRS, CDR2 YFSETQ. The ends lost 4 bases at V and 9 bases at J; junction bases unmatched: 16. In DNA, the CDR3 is TGCGCCAGCAGCCCGCCGGTTGGCGGGAGCCACGGTGAGCAGTTCTTC. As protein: CASSPPVGGSHGEQFF.

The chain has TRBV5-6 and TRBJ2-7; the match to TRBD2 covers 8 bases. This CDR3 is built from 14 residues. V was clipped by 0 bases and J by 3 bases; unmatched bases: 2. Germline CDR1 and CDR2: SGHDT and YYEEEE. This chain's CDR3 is CASSLGLAFYEQYF. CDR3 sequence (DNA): TGTGCCAGCAGCTTGGGACTAGCGTTCTACGAGCAGTACTTC.

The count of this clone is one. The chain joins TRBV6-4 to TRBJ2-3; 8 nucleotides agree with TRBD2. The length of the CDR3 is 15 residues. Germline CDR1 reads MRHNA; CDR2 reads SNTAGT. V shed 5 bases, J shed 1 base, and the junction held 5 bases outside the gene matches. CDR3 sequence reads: CASSTRGVGTDTQYF. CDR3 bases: TGTGCCAGCAGTACGCGGGGGGTCGGCACAGATACGCAGTATTTT.

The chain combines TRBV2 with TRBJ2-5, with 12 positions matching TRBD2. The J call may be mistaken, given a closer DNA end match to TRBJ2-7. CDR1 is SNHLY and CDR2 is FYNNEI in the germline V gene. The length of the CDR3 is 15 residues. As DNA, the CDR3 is TGTGCCAGCAGGATTGGACTAGCGGGACCCTACGAGCAGTACTTC. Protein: CASRIGLAGPYEQYF.

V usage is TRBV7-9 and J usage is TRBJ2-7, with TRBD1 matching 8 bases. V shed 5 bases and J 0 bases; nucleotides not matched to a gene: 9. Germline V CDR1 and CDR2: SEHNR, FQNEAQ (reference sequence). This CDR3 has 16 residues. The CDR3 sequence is CASSRGTGQSSYEQYF. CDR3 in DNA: TGTGCCAGCAGCCGGGGGACAGGACAGAGCTCCTACGAGCAGTACTTC.

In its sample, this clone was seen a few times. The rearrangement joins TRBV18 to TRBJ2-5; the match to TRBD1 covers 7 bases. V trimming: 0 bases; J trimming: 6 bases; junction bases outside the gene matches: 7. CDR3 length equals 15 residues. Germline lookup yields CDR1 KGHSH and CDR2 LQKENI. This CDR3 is CASSPPTGTIKTQYF. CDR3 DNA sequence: TGTGCCAGCTCACCACCGACAGGGACGATAAAGACCCAGTACTTC.

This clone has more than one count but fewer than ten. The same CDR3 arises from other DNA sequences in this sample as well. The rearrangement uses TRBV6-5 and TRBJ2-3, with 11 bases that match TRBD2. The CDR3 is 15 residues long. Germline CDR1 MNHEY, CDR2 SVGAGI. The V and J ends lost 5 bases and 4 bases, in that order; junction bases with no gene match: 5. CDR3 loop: CASSGLAGGPDTQYF. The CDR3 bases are TGTGCCAGCAGTGGTCTAGCGGGGGGCCCAGATACGCAGTATTTT.

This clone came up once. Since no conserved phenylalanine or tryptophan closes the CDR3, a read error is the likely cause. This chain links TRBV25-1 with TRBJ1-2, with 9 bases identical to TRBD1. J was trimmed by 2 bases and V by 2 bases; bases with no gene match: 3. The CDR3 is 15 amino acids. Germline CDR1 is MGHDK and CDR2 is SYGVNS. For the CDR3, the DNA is TGTGCCAGCAGTGAACCGGGACAGGGAAACTATGGCTACACCCTC. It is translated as CASSEPGQGNYGYTL.

CDR3 sequence reads: CASSRDQGVSYGYTF. CDR3 bases: TGTGCCAGTAGTAGGGATCAGGGCGTATCCTATGGCTACACCTTC. This sequence joins TRBV19 and TRBJ1-2, with D possibly matching TRBD1 (5 bases). CDR3 length equals 15 residues. Per the germline V gene, CDR1 is LNHDA and CDR2 is SQIVND (reference sequence). V gave up 4 bases and J gave up 4 bases, with 16 bases separating them.

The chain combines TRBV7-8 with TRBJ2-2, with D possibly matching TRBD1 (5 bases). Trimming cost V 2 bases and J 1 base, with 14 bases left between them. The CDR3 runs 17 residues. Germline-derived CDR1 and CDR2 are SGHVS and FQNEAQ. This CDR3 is CASSLPSLTENTGELFF. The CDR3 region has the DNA TGTGCCAGCAGCTTACCTTCCTTGACAGAGAACACCGGGGAGCTGTTTTTT.

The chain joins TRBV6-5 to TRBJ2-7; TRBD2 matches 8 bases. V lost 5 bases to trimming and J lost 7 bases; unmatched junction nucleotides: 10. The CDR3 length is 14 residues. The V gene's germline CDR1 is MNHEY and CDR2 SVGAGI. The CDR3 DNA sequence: TGTGCCAGCAGTCCCCCCGGGGGGGCCGGGGAGCAGTACTTC. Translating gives CASSPPGGAGEQYF.

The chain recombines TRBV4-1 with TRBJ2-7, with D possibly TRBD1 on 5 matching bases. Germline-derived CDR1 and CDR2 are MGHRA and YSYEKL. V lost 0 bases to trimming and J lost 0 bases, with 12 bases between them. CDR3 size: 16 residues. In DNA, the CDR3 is TGCGCCAGCAGCCAAGATAACCAGGGTGTCTCCTACGAGCAGTACTTC. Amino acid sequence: CASSQDNQGVSYEQYF.

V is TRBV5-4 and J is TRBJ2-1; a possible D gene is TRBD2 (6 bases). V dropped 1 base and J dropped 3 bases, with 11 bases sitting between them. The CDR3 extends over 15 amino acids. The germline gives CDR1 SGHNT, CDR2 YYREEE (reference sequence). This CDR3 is CASSLMGGGYNEQFF. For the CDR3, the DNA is TGTGCCAGCAGCTTGATGGGGGGAGGCTACAATGAGCAGTTCTTC.

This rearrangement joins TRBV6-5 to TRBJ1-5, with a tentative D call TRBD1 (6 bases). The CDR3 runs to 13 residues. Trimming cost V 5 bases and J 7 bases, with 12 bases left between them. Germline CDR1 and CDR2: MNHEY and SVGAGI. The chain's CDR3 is CASSTGLAQPQHF. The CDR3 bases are TGTGCCAGCAGTACAGGGTTAGCGCAGCCCCAGCATTTT.

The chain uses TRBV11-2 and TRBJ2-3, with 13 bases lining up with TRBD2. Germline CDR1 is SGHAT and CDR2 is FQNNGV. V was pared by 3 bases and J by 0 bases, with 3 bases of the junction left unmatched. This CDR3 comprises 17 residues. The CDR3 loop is CASSFRLAGGSTDTQYF. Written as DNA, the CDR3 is TGTGCCAGCAGCTTCCGACTAGCGGGGGGAAGCACAGATACGCAGTATTTT. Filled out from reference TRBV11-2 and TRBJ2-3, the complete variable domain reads EAGVAQSPRYKIIEKRQSVAFWCNPISGHATLYWYQQILGQGPKLLIQFQNNGVVDDSQLPKDRFSAERLKGVDSTLKIQPAKLEDSAVYLCASSFRLAGGSTDTQYFGPGTRLTVL.